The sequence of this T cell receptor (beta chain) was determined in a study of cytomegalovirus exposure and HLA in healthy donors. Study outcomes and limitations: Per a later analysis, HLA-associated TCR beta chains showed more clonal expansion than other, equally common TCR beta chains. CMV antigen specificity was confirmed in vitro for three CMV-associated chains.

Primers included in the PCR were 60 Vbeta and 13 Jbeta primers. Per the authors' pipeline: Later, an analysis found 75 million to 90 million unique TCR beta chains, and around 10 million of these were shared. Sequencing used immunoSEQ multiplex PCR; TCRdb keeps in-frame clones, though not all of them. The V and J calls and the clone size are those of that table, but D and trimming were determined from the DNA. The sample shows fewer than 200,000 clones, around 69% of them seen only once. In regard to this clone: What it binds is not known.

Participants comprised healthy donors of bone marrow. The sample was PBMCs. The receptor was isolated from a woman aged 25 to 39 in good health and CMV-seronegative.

CDR3 sequence (DNA): TGTGCCAGCAGTAAAGGGACAGAGATTGGCTACACCTTC. Translated, it gives CASSKGTEIGYTF. V is TRBV6-6 and J is TRBJ1-2; 7 bases align to TRBD1. CDR3 size: 13 residues. Germline trimming cut 5 bases from V and 7 bases from J; bases unmatched to any gene: 7. CDR1 is MNHNY, CDR2 SVGAGI, per germline (reference sequence).